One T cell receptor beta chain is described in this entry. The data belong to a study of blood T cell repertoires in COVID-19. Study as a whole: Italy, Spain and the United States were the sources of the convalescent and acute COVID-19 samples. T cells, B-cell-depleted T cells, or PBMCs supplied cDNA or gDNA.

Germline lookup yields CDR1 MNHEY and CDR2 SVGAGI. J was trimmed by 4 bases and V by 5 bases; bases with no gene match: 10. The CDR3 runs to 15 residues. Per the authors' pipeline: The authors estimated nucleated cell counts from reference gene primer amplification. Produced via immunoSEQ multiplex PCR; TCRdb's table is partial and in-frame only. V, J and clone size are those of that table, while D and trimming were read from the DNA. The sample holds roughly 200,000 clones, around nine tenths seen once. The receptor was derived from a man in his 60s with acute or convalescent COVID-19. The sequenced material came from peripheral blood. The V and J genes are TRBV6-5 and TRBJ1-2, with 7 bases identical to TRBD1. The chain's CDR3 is CASSTEGARGYGYTF. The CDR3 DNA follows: TGTGCCAGCAGTACGGAGGGGGCGCGGGGCTATGGCTACACCTTC.